Listed below are T cell receptor beta chains from one sample, sequenced in a study of Graves' ophthalmopathy and Graves' hyperthyroidism. TCRdb recomputed calls from the multiplex PCR reads with MiXCR, one row per CDR3 protein. The sample lists more than 1,000,000 distinct CDR3 sequences, approximately 35% seen once, with 11% in the top ten. Sequenced sample: peripheral blood or thyroid tissue (not recorded which). The receptors were sampled from an adult man with Graves' hyperthyroidism. Both conserved end residues are part of each CDR3. D genes are given only for firm matches. Where a row states a size, it is once, few, many or the class of an expanded clone; other rows omit it.

- TRBJ1-1 many TRBV6-5 TGTGCCAGCAGTTACTATGGGGGAACTGAAGCTTTCTTT CASSYYGGTEAFF
- TRBJ1-5 - TRBV25-1 TGTGCCAGCAGGGGACACCTGTTAGAGCCCCAGCATTTT CASRGHLLEPQHF
- TRBJ1-5 once TRBV4-1 TGCGCCAGCAGCCAAGACAGGGAAAGAAGTCAGCCCCAGCATTTT CASSQDRERSQPQHF
- TRBJ2-5 few TRBV15 TGTGCCACCAGCAGAGTTGGGGTGGAGGAGACCCAGTACTTC CATSRVGVEETQYF
TRBD1 TRBJ1-1 many TRBV12-3/TRBV12-4 TGTGCCAGCAGCCCTCCCGGAGGGGGCCGTATGTACACTGAAGCTTTCTTT CASSPPGGGRMYTEAFF
- TRBJ1-2 many TRBV11-2 TGTGCCAGCAGCTTGTTCCGGGATACTAACTATGGCTACACCTTC CASSLFRDTNYGYTF
- TRBJ2-7 few TRBV11-2 TGTGCCAGCAGCCCCTCTACGAGGGAGCAGTACTTC CASSPSTREQYF
- TRBJ1-4 - TRBV7-2 TGTGCCAGCAGCTCTAGGACGCAAAAGAATGAAAAACTGTTTTTT CASSSRTQKNEKLFF
- TRBJ1-4 many TRBV7-8 TGTGCCAGCAGCTTAGCGCCGTGGGGCGATAACGAAAAACTGTTTTTT CASSLAPWGDNEKLFF
TRBD1 TRBJ2-5 few TRBV5-1 TGCGCCAGCAGCTTGGTCGGGGACAGACAAGAGACCCAGTACTTC CASSLVGDRQETQYF
- TRBJ1-2 - TRBV29-1 TGCAGCGTTGATGGGGGGTCGGTTGGCTACACCTTC CSVDGGSVGYTF
TRBD1 TRBJ2-5 - TRBV2 TGTGCCCGGAACCCCGGGACAGGGGGGGAGACCCAGTACTTC CARNPGTGGETQYF
TRBD2 TRBJ2-7 - TRBV7-2 TGTGCCAGCAGCTTAACGGCTAGCGGGGCCTACGAGCAGTACTTC CASSLTASGAYEQYF
- TRBJ1-6 - TRBV5-1 TGCGCCAGCAGCACGATGGACAGTGATAATTCACCCCTCCACTTT CASSTMDSDNSPLHF
TRBD1 TRBJ1-6 many TRBV5-1 TGCGCCAGCAGGAGGGGACAGGAACCCCTCCACTTT CASRRGQEPLHF
- TRBJ1-3 - TRBV2 TGTGCCAGCACCGAAATGGTTGGCTCTGGAAACACCATATATTTT CASTEMVGSGNTIYF
TRBD1 TRBJ1-2 - TRBV7-3 TGTGCCAGCAGCCCTCTCGGACAGGGGGCTTCTGGCTACACCTTC CASSPLGQGASGYTF
- TRBJ1-5 few TRBV7-2 TGTGCCAGCGGGCCCGGCCTCAATCAGCCCCAGCATTTT CASGPGLNQPQHF
TRBD1 TRBJ1-2 many TRBV20-1 TGCAGTGCTAGAGCGGGACAGGGCCACTACACCTTC CSARAGQGHYTF
- TRBJ1-5 - TRBV20-1 TGCAGTGCTACCCTGGGCCTACATCAGCCCCAGCATTTT CSATLGLHQPQHF
TRBD2 TRBJ2-7 once TRBV25-1 TGTGCCAGCAGCGCGGAACTAGCGGGAGTAGACTACGAGCAGTACTTC CASSAELAGVDYEQYF
- TRBJ2-2 few TRBV7-9 TGTGCCAGCAGCGCGGAGGACCGATCGAACACCGGGGAGCTGTTTTTT CASSAEDRSNTGELFF
TRBD2 TRBJ2-7 many TRBV7-9 TGTGCCAGCAGCCCCGAGCAAATAGCGGGGGCGGCCTACGAGCAGTACTTC CASSPEQIAGAAYEQYF
- TRBJ1-1 many TRBV19 TGTGCCAGTGCGTGGCGGGACACAGGGAACACTGAAGCTTTCTTT CASAWRDTGNTEAFF
TRBD1 TRBJ2-7 - TRBV2 TGTGCCAGCAGCCTTACCCCCGGGACAGGGTCCTACGAGCAGTACTTC CASSLTPGTGSYEQYF